This passage covers 16 T cell receptor beta chains from one sample sequenced in a study of T cells in Graves' hyperthyroidism and ophthalmopathy. RNA transcripts provided the source from which TCR beta CDR3 regions were amplified. First-round RT-PCR targeting the TCR CDR3 was performed with the HTBI primer set. Via MiXCR, TCRdb re-called the multiplex PCR reads, giving one row per CDR3 protein. Of approximately 510,000 distinct CDR3 sequences in the sample, about 46% were seen once. Sequencing used peripheral blood or thyroid tissue (not recorded which). Every receptor here comes from an adult woman with Graves' disease, either hyperthyroidism or ophthalmopathy (not recorded which).

With respect to this clonotype: The limits of the CDR3 on the DNA are not certain, so only TCRdb's listed CDR3 is given. The chain is built from TRBV10-3 and TRBJ1-2; no check of the table's D call, TRBD1, against the DNA was made. The length of the CDR3 is 22 amino acids, counting both ends. The V gene's germline CDR1 is ENHRY and CDR2 SYGVKD. The CDR3 sequence is CAHPEDSSIYLCSVDSNYGYTF.

This chain joins TRBV5-1 and TRBJ2-7, with 12 bases identical to TRBD1. Per the germline V gene, CDR1 is SGHRS and CDR2 is YFSETQ. The CDR3 extends over 19 amino acids. J lost 4 bases, V lost 5 bases, and 19 bases had no gene match. CDR3 sequence reads: CASRGTGTGGIQSPYEQYF. CDR3 nucleotide sequence: TGCGCCAGCAGGGGGACCGGGACAGGGGGCATACAATCCCCATACGAGCAGTACTTC.

In its sample, this clonotype was seen once. The chain is built from TRBV7-8 and TRBJ1-4, with D possibly matching TRBD1 (6 bases). V was trimmed by 6 bases and J by 8 bases, leaving 22 bases between them. This CDR3 region has 16 residues. CDR1 and CDR2 from the germline V gene are SGHVS and FQNEAQ. This chain's CDR3 is CASSLGYGGLGEKLFF. The CDR3 DNA is TGTGCCAGCAGTCTAGGGTATGGGGGCCTAGGGGAAAAACTGTTTTTT. The variable domain in full, completed from reference TRBV7-8 and TRBJ1-4, reads GAGVSQSPRYKVAKRGQDVALRCDPISGHVSLFWYQQALGQGPEFLTYFQNEAQLDKSGLPSDRFFAERPEGSVSTLKIQRTQQEDSAVYLCASSLGYGGLGEKLFFGSGTQLSVL.

The CDR3 sequence is CASSLGVAPYQETQYF. Here the CDR3 DNA reads TGTGCCAGCAGCTTAGGGGTAGCGCCGTACCAAGAGACCCAGTACTTC. This chain joins TRBV2 and TRBJ2-5; either TRBD1 or TRBD2 may supply D (5 bases each). There are 16 residues in the CDR3. The germline V gene has CDR1 SNHLY and CDR2 FYNNEI. V was clipped by 6 bases and J by 0 bases, with 17 bases between them.

This clonotype was seen only once. This sequence joins TRBV6-1 and TRBJ2-2; D gene ambiguous. Per germline, CDR1 MNHNS and CDR2 SASEGT. CDR3 length equals 14 residues. Trimming took off 6 bases at V and 5 bases at J, with 13 bases between the two ends. This chain's CDR3 is CASRGRKGTGELFF. The CDR3 bases are TGTGCCAGCAGAGGGCGAAAGGGAACCGGGGAGCTGTTTTTT.

This clonotype was observed at least ten times. The chain carries TRBV29-1 and TRBJ1-2, with TRBD1 matching over 9 bases. V gave up 5 bases and J gave up 5 bases; unmatched junction bases: 12. The CDR3 sequence is 15 residues long. CDR1 and CDR2 from the germline V gene are SQVTM and ANQGSEA. This CDR3 reads CSVQTAGQGRYGYTF. In DNA form, the CDR3 reads TGCAGCGTTCAAACCGCCGGACAGGGGAGGTATGGCTACACCTTC.

A few counts support this clonotype. The V and J genes are TRBV18 and TRBJ2-5; D unresolved. V lost 2 bases to trimming and J lost 2 bases, with 9 bases between them. Germline V gene sequence: CDR1 KGHSH, CDR2 LQKENI. The CDR3 runs to 14 residues. Written as DNA, the CDR3 is TGTGCCAGCTCACCAGGGGTGAGGCAAGAGACCCAGTACTTC. Amino acids: CASSPGVRQETQYF.

The rearrangement uses TRBV29-1 and TRBJ2-7, with 8 bases that match TRBD1. The DNA end is a closer match to TRBJ2-5, so the J assignment may be wrong. The CDR3 is 12 amino acids. Germline V CDR1 and CDR2: SQVTM, ANQGSEA. The CDR3 nucleotides read TGCAGCGTTCCGACAGGGGACGAGACCCAGTACTTC. Protein product: CSVPTGDETQYF.

There are many counts of this clonotype. V and J are TRBV29-1 and TRBJ2-5; D is unresolved. Trimming shortened V by 1 base and J by 7 bases, and 4 bases separated the two germline ends. The CDR3 consists of 10 residues. Germline CDR1 and CDR2: SQVTM and ANQGSEA. The CDR3 bases are TGCAGCGTTGAAGGGGGGACCCAGTACTTC. It codes for CSVEGGTQYF.

Ten or more counts support this clonotype. The chain carries TRBV7-2 and TRBJ1-6; 9 bases match TRBD1. The V segment lost 6 bases and the J segment 9 bases; nucleotides outside the gene matches: 6. Germline-derived CDR1 and CDR2 are SGHTA and FQGNSA. CDR3 length: 14 residues. In DNA, the CDR3 is TGTGCCAGCAGACAGACAGGGGGAATTTCACCCCTCCACTTT. Translating gives CASRQTGGISPLHF.

In its sample, this clonotype was seen many times. The chain carries TRBV7-2 and TRBJ1-5; D is perhaps TRBD1 (6 bases). Trimming stripped 2 bases from V and 2 bases from J, with 10 bases between. The CDR3 sequence is 15 residues long. Germline values: CDR1 SGHTA, CDR2 FQGNSA. The CDR3 DNA reads as TGTGCCAGCAGCTTACAGGGGATTGGCAATCAGCCCCAGCATTTT. This sequence encodes CASSLQGIGNQPQHF.

This rearrangement joins TRBV20-1 to TRBJ2-3; 10 bases line up with TRBD2. The germline gives CDR1 DFQATT, CDR2 SNEGSKA (reference sequence). This CDR3 contains 13 residues. Trimming cost V 5 bases and J 6 bases; bases outside gene matches: 5. In DNA form, the CDR3 reads TGCAGTGCTGTTAGCGGGAGGCCCGATACGCAGTATTTT. It encodes CSAVSGRPDTQYF.

This chain joins TRBV29-1 and TRBJ1-1, with D perhaps TRBD1 (5 bases). The CDR3 covers 10 residues. With 8 bases removed from V and 5 bases from J, the gap between germline ends came to 9 bases. Germline V gives CDR1 SQVTM, CDR2 ANQGSEA. Here the CDR3 DNA reads TGCAGCTTCAGGGAAACTGAAGCTTTCTTT. Residues: CSFRETEAFF.

The V and J genes are TRBV2 and TRBJ1-5; perhaps TRBD1 as D (5 bases). V was cut by 4 bases and J by 5 bases, with 12 bases left in between. From germline, CDR1 is SNHLY and CDR2 FYNNEI. This CDR3 is 14 amino acids long. This CDR3 reads CASSGQGGDQPQHF. CDR3 sequence (DNA): TGTGCCAGCAGTGGTCAGGGTGGGGATCAGCCCCAGCATTTT.

This clonotype has only a few counts. V is TRBV9 and J is TRBJ1-4; TRBD1 agrees at 8 bases. This CDR3 has 13 residues. Germline CDR1 SGDLS, CDR2 YYNGEE. J was trimmed by 14 bases and V by 0 bases; bases with no gene match: 6. CDR3: CASSVDPRQGLFF. CDR3 bases: TGTGCCAGCAGCGTAGATCCCAGACAGGGGCTGTTTTTT. Supplemented by reference TRBV9 and TRBJ1-4, the full variable domain reads DSGVTQTPKHLITATGQRVTLRCSPRSGDLSVYWYQQSLDQGLQFLIQYYNGEERAKGNILERFSAQQFPDLHSELNLSSLELGDSALYFCASSVDPRQGLFFGSGTQLSVL.

The chain joins TRBV21-1 to TRBJ2-7; TRBD1 was called by the table and not checked on the DNA. TRBV21-1 is annotated as a pseudogene. The CDR3 is made up of 15 amino acids. The CDR3 DNA is TGTGCCAGCAGCAGCGGGGGACAGGGGTTACACGAGCAGTACTTC. The encoded protein is CASSSGGQGLHEQYF.